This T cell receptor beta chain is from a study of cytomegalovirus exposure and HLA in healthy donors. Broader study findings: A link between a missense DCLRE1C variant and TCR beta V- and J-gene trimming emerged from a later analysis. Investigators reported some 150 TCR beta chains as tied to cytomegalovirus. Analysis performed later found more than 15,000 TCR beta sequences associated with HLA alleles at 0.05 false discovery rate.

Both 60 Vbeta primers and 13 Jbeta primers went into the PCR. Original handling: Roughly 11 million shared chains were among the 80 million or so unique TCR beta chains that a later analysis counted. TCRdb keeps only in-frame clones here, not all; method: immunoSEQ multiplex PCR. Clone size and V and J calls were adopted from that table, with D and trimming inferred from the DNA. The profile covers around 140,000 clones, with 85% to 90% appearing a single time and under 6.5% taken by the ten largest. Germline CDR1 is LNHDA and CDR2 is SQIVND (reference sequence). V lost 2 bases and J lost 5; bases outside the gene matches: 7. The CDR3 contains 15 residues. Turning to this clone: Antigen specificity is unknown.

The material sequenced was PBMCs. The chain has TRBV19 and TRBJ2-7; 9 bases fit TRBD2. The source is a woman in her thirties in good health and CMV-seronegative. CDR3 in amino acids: CASSIMGLAGDEQYF. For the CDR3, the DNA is TGTGCCAGTAGTATAATGGGACTAGCCGGGGACGAGCAGTACTTC.